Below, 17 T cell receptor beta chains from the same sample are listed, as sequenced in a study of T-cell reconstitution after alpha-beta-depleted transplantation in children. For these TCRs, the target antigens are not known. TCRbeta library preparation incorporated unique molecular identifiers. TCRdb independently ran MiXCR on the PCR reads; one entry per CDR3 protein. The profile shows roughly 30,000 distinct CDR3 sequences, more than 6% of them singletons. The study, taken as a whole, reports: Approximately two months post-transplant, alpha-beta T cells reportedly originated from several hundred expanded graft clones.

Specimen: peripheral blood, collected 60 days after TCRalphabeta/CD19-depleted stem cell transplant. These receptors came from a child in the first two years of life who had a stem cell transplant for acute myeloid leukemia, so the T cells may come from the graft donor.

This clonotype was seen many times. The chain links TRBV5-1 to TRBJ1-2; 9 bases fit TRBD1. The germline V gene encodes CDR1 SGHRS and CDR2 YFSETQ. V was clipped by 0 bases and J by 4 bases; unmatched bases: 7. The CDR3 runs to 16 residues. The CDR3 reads CASSLAGTGSIYGYTF. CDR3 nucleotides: TGCGCCAGCAGCTTGGCCGGGACAGGGTCAATCTATGGCTACACCTTC. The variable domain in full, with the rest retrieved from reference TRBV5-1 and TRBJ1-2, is KAGVTQTPRYLIKTRGQQVTLSCSPISGHRSVSWYQQTPGQGLQFLFEYFSETQRNKGNFPGRFSGRQFSNSRSEMNVSTLELGDSALYLCASSLAGTGSIYGYTFGSGTRLTVV.

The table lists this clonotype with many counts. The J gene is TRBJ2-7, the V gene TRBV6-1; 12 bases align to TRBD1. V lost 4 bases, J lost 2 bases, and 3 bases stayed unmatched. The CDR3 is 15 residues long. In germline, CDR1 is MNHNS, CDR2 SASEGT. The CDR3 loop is CASSVGQGAAYEQYF. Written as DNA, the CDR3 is TGTGCCAGCAGTGTGGGACAGGGGGCGGCCTACGAGCAGTACTTC.

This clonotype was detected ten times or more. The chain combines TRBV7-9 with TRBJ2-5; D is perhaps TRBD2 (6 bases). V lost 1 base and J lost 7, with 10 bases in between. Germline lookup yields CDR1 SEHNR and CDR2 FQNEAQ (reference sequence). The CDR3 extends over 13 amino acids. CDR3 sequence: CASSLGAGGTQYF. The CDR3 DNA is TGTGCCAGCAGCTTAGGAGCGGGCGGGACCCAGTACTTC.

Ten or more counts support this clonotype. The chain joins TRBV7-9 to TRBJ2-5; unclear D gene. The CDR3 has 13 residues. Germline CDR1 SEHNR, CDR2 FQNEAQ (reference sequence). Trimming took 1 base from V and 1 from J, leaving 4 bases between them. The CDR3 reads CASSLGTQETQYF. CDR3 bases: TGTGCCAGCAGCTTAGGGACCCAAGAGACCCAGTACTTC.

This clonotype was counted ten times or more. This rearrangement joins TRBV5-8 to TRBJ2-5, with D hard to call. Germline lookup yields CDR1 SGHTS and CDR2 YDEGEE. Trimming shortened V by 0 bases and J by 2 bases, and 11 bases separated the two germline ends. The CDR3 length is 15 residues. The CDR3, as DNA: TGTGCCAGCAGCTTGGTTCGGCCCTTTCAAGAGACCCAGTACTTC. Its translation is CASSLVRPFQETQYF.

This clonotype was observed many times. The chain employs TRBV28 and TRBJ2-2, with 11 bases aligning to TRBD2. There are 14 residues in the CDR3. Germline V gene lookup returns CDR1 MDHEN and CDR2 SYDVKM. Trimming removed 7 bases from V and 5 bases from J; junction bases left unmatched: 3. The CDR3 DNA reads TGTGCCAGCACCCGGACTAGCGGGACCGGGGAGCTGTTTTTT. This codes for CASTRTSGTGELFF.

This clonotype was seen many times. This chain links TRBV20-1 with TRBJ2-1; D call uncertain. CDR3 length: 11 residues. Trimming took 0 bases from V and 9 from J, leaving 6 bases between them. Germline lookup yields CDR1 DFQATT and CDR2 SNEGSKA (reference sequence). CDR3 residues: CSARDPPEQFF. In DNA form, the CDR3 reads TGCAGTGCTAGAGATCCCCCTGAGCAGTTCTTC.

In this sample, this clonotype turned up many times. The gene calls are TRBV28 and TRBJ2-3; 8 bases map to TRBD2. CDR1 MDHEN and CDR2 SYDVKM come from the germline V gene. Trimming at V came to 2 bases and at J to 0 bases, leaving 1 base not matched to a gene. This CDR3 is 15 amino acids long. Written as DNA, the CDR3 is TGTGCCAGCAGTTTACCGGGAGGGAGCACAGATACGCAGTATTTT. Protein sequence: CASSLPGGSTDTQYF.

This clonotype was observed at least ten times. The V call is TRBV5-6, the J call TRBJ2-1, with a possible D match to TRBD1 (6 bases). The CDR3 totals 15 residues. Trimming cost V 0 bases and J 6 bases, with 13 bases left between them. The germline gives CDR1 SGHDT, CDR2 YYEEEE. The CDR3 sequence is CASSLETGLPNEQFF. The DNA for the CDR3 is TGTGCCAGCAGCTTGGAAACAGGGTTACCCAATGAGCAGTTCTTC.

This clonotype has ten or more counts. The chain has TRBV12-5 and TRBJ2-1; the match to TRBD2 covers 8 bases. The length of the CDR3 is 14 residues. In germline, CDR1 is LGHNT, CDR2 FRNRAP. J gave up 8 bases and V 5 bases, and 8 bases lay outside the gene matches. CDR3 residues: CASGPGLGLDEQFF. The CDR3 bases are TGTGCTAGTGGTCCGGGACTAGGTCTCGATGAGCAGTTCTTC.

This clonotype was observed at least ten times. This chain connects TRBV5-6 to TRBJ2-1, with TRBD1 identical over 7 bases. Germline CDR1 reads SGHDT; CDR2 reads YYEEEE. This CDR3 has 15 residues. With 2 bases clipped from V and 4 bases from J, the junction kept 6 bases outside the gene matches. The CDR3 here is CASSLEQGIYNEQFF. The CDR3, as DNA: TGTGCCAGCAGCTTAGAACAGGGGATTTACAATGAGCAGTTCTTC.

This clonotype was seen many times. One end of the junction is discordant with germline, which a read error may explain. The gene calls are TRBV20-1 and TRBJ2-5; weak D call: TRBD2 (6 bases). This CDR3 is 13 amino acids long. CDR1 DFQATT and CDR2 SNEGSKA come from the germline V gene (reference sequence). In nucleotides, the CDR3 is TGCAGTGCCAGAGGGGTAGCGGAAGAGACCCAGTACTTC. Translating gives CSARGVAEETQYF.

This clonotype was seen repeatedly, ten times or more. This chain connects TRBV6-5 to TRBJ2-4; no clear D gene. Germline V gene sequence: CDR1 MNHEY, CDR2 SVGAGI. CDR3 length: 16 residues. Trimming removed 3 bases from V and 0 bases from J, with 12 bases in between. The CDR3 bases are TGTGCCAGCAGTTATAGGGCGCGATTAGCCAAAAACATTCAGTACTTC. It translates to CASSYRARLAKNIQYF.

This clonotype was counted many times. The DNA for the CDR3 is TGTGCCAGCAGCCGCAGCCTTTCCTCTGGGGCCAACGTCCTGACTTTC. It yields the protein CASSRSLSSGANVLTF. The chain carries TRBV6-1 and TRBJ2-6, with D unresolved. Trimming took off 6 bases at V and 0 bases at J, with 12 bases between the two ends. CDR3 length: 16 amino acids. In germline, CDR1 is MNHNS, CDR2 SASEGT.

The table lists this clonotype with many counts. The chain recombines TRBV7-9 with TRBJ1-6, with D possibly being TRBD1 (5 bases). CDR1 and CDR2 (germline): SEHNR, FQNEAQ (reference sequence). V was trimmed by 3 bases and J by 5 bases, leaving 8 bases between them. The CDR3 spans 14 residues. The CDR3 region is CASSLSGHNSPLHF. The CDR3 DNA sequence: TGTGCCAGCAGCTTGTCGGGACATAATTCACCCCTCCACTTT. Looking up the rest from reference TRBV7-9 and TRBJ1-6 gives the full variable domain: DTGVSQNPRHKITKRGQNVTFRCDPISEHNRLYWYRQTLGQGPEFLTYFQNEAQLEKSRLLSDRFSAERPKGSFSTLEIQRTEQGDSAMYLCASSLSGHNSPLHFGNGTRLTVT.

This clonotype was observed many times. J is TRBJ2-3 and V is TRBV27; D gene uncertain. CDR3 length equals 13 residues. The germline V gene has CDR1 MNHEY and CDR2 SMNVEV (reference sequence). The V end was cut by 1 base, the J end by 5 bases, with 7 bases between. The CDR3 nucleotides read TGTGCCAGCAGTTTATGGCCCGGAGATACGCAGTATTTT. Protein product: CASSLWPGDTQYF.

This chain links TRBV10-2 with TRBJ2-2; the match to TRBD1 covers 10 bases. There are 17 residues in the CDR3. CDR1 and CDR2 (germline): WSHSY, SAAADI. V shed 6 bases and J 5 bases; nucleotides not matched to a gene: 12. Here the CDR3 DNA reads TGCGCCAGCAGCCTAGTTCGGACAGGGGGTGGGACCGGGGAGCTGTTTTTT. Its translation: CASSLVRTGGGTGELFF.